A single sample is the source of the 20 T cell receptor beta chains below, sequenced in a study of blood T cell repertoires in COVID-19. Using immunoSEQ multiplex PCR, the repertoire was profiled, and TCRdb retains in-frame clones only, with some absent. Here the sample spans over 150,000 clones, around 85% being singletons. The specimen sequenced was PBMCs or T cells enriched from blood (not recorded which). These TCRs come from a woman aged 30 to 39 who had recovered from COVID-19.

V and J are TRBV9 and TRBJ1-1; no clear D gene. Trimming pared 4 bases from V and 3 bases from J, leaving 7 bases between. The CDR3 covers 12 residues. CDR1 is SGDLS, CDR2 YYNGEE, per germline. CDR3 in DNA: TGTGCCAGCAGCCCCCAGTACACTGAAGCTTTCTTT. Its protein product is CASSPQYTEAFF.

CDR3 coding DNA: TGTGCCCACCGGCGGGACAGCTACGAGCAGTACTTC. Residues: CAHRRDSYEQYF. This rearrangement joins TRBV30 to TRBJ2-7, with a weak D call TRBD1 (7 bases). The CDR3 loop spans 12 amino acids. Trimming removed 8 bases at V and 3 bases at J, with 14 bases between. Germline V gene sequence: CDR1 GTSNPN, CDR2 SVGIG (reference sequence).

The chain is built from TRBV28 and TRBJ2-1; 7 bases agree with TRBD2. The CDR3 spans 15 residues. CDR1 MDHEN and CDR2 SYDVKM come from the germline V gene. With 6 bases clipped from V and 10 bases from J, the junction kept 15 bases outside the gene matches. The CDR3 coding sequence is TGTGCCAGCAGCCCCGGCGGGAGTGGCGGGTCGGAGCAGTTCTTC. It specifies CASSPGGSGGSEQFF.

The chain links TRBV13 to TRBJ2-1, with 9 bases identical to TRBD2. V gave up 6 bases and J gave up 6 bases; unmatched junction bases: 15. The CDR3 has 17 residues. Looked up from germline, CDR1 is PRHDT and CDR2 is FYEKMQ (reference sequence). The CDR3 nucleotides are TGTGCCAGCAGGTCCGGGGCGGGAGGGCCAGGAGGCAATGAGCAGTTCTTC. This codes for CASRSGAGGPGGNEQFF. Full variable domain (remainder filled in from reference TRBV13 and TRBJ2-1): AAGVIQSPRHLIKEKRETATLKCYPIPRHDTVYWYQQGPGQDPQFLISFYEKMQSDKGSIPDRFSAQQFSDYHSELNMSSLELGDSALYFCASRSGAGGPGGNEQFFGPGTRLTVL.

The chain joins TRBV5-1 to TRBJ1-6; 7 bases are shared with TRBD1. J gave up 10 bases and V 2 bases, and 9 bases lay outside the gene matches. Germline V gene data show CDR1 as SGHRS and CDR2 as YFSETQ. This CDR3 has 15 residues. The CDR3 loop is CASSFKEGQISPLHF. CDR3 bases: TGCGCCAGCAGCTTCAAGGAGGGACAGATATCACCCCTCCACTTT. Supplemented by reference TRBV5-1 and TRBJ1-6, the full variable domain reads KAGVTQTPRYLIKTRGQQVTLSCSPISGHRSVSWYQQTPGQGLQFLFEYFSETQRNKGNFPGRFSGRQFSNSRSEMNVSTLELGDSALYLCASSFKEGQISPLHFGNGTRLTVT.

This clone was detected only a few times. The V call is TRBV5-6, the J call TRBJ2-7; D uncertain. This CDR3 is built from 14 residues. V shed 0 bases and J shed 1 base, with 8 bases lying between them. Germline V CDR1 and CDR2: SGHDT, YYEEEE. The CDR3 nucleotides are TGTGCCAGCAGCTTGGTGGTCGGTTCCTACGAGCAGTACTTC. As protein: CASSLVVGSYEQYF.

The chain has TRBV2 and TRBJ2-1; 10 bases align to TRBD2. Germline CDR1 and CDR2: SNHLY and FYNNEI. The CDR3 runs to 15 residues. The V segment lost 8 bases and the J segment 3 bases; nucleotides outside the gene matches: 7. The CDR3 DNA reads TGTGCCAGCCCCACTACTAGCGGGGTCTACAATGAGCAGTTCTTC. It codes for CASPTTSGVYNEQFF. Supplemented by reference TRBV2 and TRBJ2-1, the full variable domain reads EPEVTQTPSHQVTQMGQEVILRCVPISNHLYFYWYRQILGQKVEFLVSFYNNEISEKSEIFDDQFSVERPDGSNFTLKIRSTKLEDSAMYFCASPTTSGVYNEQFFGPGTRLTVL.

CDR3 amino acids: CASSLDRDRVYQPQHF. In DNA, the CDR3 is TGTGCCAGCAGCTTAGACCGGGACAGGGTCTATCAGCCCCAGCATTTT. The chain recombines TRBV7-8 with TRBJ1-5; TRBD1 matches 9 bases. The germline gives CDR1 SGHVS, CDR2 FQNEAQ. J lost 5 bases, V lost 1 base, and 6 bases had no gene match. The CDR3 covers 16 residues.

The chain carries TRBV6-5 and TRBJ2-1; D is ambiguous. This CDR3 comprises 12 residues. Germline V lookup: CDR1 MNHEY, CDR2 SVGAGI. V was clipped by 0 bases and J by 7 bases, with 4 bases between them. In nucleotides, the CDR3 is TGTGCCAGCAGTTACTCGTTAAATGAGCAGTTCTTC. It codes for CASSYSLNEQFF.

V and J are TRBV19 and TRBJ2-2, with D unclear. Germline assignment: CDR1 LNHDA and CDR2 SQIVND (reference sequence). The CDR3 spans 13 residues. V was clipped by 1 base and J by 5 bases, with 5 bases between them. The CDR3 DNA reads as TGTGCCAGTAGTATAGTCCCTACCGGGGAGCTGTTTTTT. Amino acids: CASSIVPTGELFF.

This chain joins TRBV4-2 and TRBJ2-7; 9 bases map to TRBD1. The CDR3 runs to 14 residues. CDR1 and CDR2 from the germline V gene are LGHNA and YNFKEQ. V was pared by 5 bases and J by 5 bases, with 7 bases of the junction left unmatched. CDR3 sequence (DNA): TGTGCCAGCAGCATAGGACAGGGGACGGACGAGCAGTACTTC. Translated: CASSIGQGTDEQYF.

CDR3 bases: TGTGCCAGCAGCCCGGGACAGGGGGATGGCTACACCTTC. This translates into CASSPGQGDGYTF. The genes are TRBV12-3 or TRBV12-4 and TRBJ1-2; 11 positions agree with TRBD1. There are 13 residues in the CDR3. J gave up 6 bases and V 6 bases, and 3 bases lay outside the gene matches.

This clone has a handful of counts. The chain employs TRBV3-1 (or the pseudogene TRBV3-2) and TRBJ2-1; 7 bases match TRBD2. The CDR3 has 14 amino acids. Unmatched junction bases numbered 11, after V lost 11 bases and J lost 4 bases. Germline lookup yields CDR1 LGHDT and CDR2 YNNKEL (reference sequence). The CDR3, as DNA: TGTGCCCCGCGAGGGAGGGCCGAATACAATGAGCAGTTCTTC. Its translation is CAPRGRAEYNEQFF.

CDR3 DNA sequence: TGTGCCAGCAGCGCGCCGGGAGTTAATTCACCCCTCCACTTT. Encoded protein: CASSAPGVNSPLHF. The V call is TRBV9, the J call TRBJ1-6; D remains ambiguous. Trimming pared 3 bases from V and 6 bases from J, leaving 10 bases between. From germline, CDR1 is SGDLS and CDR2 YYNGEE. This CDR3 has 14 residues.

This clone has just a few counts. This sequence joins TRBV19 and TRBJ1-5, with D perhaps TRBD1 (5 bases). The germline CDR1 and CDR2 sequences are LNHDA and SQIVND (reference sequence). V dropped 7 bases and J dropped 10 bases, with 23 bases sitting between them. The CDR3 sequence is 15 residues long. CDR3 residues: CASTASFQGQPPQHF. In nucleotides, the CDR3 is TGTGCCAGTACAGCGTCATTTCAGGGTCAACCACCCCAGCATTTT.

V gene TRBV20-1 combines with J gene TRBJ1-2, with 7 bases fitting TRBD1. Germline lookup yields CDR1 DFQATT and CDR2 SNEGSKA (reference sequence). This CDR3 has 14 residues. The V gene end was trimmed by 3 bases and the J gene end by 5 bases; junction bases not matched to a gene: 9. CDR3 sequence reads: CSASLTGRRYGYTF. The CDR3 bases are TGCAGTGCTAGTTTGACAGGGAGAAGGTATGGCTACACCTTC.

The chain is built from TRBV4-1 and TRBJ1-1, with 11 bases lining up with TRBD1. V shed 3 bases and J 4 bases; nucleotides not matched to a gene: 7. Germline CDR1 and CDR2: MGHRA and YSYEKL. The CDR3 runs to 16 residues. CDR3 DNA: TGCGCCAGCAGCCACCTGGGACAGGGGGGAGGCACTGAAGCTTTCTTT. Translating gives CASSHLGQGGGTEAFF.

The V gene is TRBV18, the J gene TRBJ1-1; a weak D match, TRBD1 (6 bases). The V end lost 6 bases, the J end lost 1 base, and 15 bases lay between the germline ends. Germline V gene data show CDR1 as KGHSH and CDR2 as LQKENI. The CDR3 has 15 amino acids. The CDR3 sequence is CASSSNGGPNTEAFF. In DNA, the CDR3 is TGTGCCAGCTCCTCCAACGGGGGGCCGAACACTGAAGCTTTCTTT.

The chain joins TRBV7-9 to TRBJ2-2; 9 bases map to TRBD1. CDR1 and CDR2 (germline): SEHNR, FQNEAQ (reference sequence). The CDR3 runs to 15 residues. V was clipped by 5 bases and J by 4 bases; unmatched bases: 5. CDR3 residues: CASSERTGATGELFF. CDR3 nucleotide sequence: TGTGCCAGCAGCGAACGGACAGGGGCCACCGGGGAGCTGTTTTTT.

The rearrangement joins TRBV21-1 to TRBJ2-7; no DNA check was done on the table's D call, TRBD2. TRBV21-1 is a recognized pseudogene. This CDR3 has 17 amino acids. In nucleotides, the CDR3 is TGTGCCAGCAGCAAACCCCGGGGGAGGAGTAGGACCTACGAGCAGTACGTC. It translates to CASSKPRGRSRTYEQYV.